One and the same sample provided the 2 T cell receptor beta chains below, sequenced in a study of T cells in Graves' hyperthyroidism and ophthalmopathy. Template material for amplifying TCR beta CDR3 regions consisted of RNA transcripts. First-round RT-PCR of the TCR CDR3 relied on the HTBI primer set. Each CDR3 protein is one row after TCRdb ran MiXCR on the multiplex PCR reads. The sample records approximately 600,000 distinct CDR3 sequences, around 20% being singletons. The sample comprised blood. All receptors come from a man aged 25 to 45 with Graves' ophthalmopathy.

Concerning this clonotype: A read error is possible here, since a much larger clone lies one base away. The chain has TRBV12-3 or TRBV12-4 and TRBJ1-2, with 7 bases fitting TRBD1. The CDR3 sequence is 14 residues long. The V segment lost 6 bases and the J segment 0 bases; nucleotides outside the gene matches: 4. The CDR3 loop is CASRYRGPNYGYTF. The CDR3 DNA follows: TGTGCCAGCAGGTACAGGGGACCTAACTATGGCTACACCTTC.

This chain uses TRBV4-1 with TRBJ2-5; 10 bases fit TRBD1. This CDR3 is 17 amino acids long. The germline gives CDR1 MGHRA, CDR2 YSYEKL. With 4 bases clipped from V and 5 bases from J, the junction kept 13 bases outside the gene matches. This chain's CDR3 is CASSPKATTGGIETQYF. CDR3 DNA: TGCGCCAGCAGCCCAAAAGCCACGACAGGGGGCATCGAGACCCAGTACTTC.